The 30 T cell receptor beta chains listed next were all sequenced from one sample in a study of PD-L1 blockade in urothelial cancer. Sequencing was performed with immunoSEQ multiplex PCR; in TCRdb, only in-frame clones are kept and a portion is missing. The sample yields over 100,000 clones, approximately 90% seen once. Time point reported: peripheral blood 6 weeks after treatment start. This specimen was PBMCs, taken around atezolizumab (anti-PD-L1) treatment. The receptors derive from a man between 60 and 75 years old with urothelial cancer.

CDR3 coding DNA: TGTGCCAGTAGTATAGGGACTAGCGGGAGTCCCCAGTACTTC. Its translation is CASSIGTSGSPQYF. The chain couples TRBV19 to TRBJ2-5; 13 nucleotides line up with TRBD2. After removal of 1 base from V and 9 bases from J, the junction contained 2 bases not matched to a gene. There are 14 residues in the CDR3. Germline CDR1 LNHDA, CDR2 SQIVND (reference sequence).

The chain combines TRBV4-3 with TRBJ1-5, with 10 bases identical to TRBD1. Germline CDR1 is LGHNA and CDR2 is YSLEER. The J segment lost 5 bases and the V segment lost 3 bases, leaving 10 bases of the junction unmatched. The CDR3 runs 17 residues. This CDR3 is CASSQYRTGQGYQPQHF. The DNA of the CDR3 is TGCGCCAGCAGCCAGTATCGAACGGGACAGGGGTATCAGCCCCAGCATTTT.

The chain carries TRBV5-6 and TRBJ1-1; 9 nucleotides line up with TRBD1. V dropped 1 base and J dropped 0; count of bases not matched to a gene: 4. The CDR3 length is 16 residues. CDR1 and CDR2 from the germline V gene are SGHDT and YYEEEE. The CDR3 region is CASSLRGTGLNTEAFF. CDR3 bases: TGTGCCAGCAGCTTGAGAGGGACAGGGCTGAACACTGAAGCTTTCTTT. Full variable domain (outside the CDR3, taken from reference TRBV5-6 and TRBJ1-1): DAGVTQSPTHLIKTRGQQVTLRCSPKSGHDTVSWYQQALGQGPQFIFQYYEEEERQRGNFPDRFSGHQFPNYSSELNVNALLLGDSALYLCASSLRGTGLNTEAFFGQGTRLTVV.

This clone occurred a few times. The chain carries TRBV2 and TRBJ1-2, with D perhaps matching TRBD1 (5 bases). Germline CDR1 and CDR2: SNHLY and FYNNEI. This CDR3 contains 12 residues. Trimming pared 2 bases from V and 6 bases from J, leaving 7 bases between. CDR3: CASSEQGDGYTF. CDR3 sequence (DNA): TGTGCCAGCAGTGAACAGGGTGATGGCTACACCTTC.

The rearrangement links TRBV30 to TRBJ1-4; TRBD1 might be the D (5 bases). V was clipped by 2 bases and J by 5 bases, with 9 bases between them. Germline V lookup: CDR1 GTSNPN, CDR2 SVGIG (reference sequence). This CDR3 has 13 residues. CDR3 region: CAWSIQVNEKLFF. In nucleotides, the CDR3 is TGTGCCTGGAGTATACAGGTGAATGAAAAACTGTTTTTT. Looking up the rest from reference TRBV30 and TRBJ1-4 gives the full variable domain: SQTIHQWPATLVQPVGSPLSLECTVEGTSNPNLYWYRQAAGRGLQLLFYSVGIGQISSEVPQNLSASRPQDRQFILSSKKLLLSDSGFYLCAWSIQVNEKLFFGSGTQLSVL.

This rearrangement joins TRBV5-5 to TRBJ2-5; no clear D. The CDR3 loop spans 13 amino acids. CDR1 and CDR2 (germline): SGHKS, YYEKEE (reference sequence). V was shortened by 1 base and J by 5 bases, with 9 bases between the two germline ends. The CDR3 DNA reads TGTGCCAGCAGCTTGAGGTGGCGGGAGACCCAGTACTTC. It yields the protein CASSLRWRETQYF. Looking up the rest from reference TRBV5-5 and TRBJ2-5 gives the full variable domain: DAGVTQSPTHLIKTRGQQVTLRCSPISGHKSVSWYQQVLGQGPQFIFQYYEKEERGRGNFPDRFSARQFPNYSSELNVNALLLGDSALYLCASSLRWRETQYFGPGTRLLVL.

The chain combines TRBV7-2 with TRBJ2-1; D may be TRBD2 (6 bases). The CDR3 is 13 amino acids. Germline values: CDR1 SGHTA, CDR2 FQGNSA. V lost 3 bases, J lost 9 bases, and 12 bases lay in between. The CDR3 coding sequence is TGTGCCAGCAGCTTCGGGGGTAGGGGTGAGCAGTTCTTC. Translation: CASSFGGRGEQFF.

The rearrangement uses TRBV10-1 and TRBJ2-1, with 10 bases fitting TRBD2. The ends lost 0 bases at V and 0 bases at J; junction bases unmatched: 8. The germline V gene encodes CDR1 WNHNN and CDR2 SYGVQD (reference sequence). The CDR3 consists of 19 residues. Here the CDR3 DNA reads TGCGCCAGCAGTGAGTCGATGAGTAGCGGGGGGTACTCCTACAATGAGCAGTTCTTC. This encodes CASSESMSSGGYSYNEQFF.

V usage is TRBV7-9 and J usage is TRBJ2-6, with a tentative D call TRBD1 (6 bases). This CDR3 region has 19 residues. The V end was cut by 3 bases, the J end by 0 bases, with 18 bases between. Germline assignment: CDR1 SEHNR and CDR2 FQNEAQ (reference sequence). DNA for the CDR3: TGTGCCAGCAGCTTCTCGGGAAGGGGGTTTTTCTCTGGGGCCAACGTCCTGACTTTC. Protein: CASSFSGRGFFSGANVLTF.

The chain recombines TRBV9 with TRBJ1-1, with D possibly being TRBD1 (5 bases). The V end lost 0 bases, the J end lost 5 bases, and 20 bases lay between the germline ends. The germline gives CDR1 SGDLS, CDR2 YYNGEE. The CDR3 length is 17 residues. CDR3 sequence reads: CASSVVTGRARSTEAFF. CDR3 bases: TGTGCCAGCAGCGTAGTTACTGGCAGGGCACGGAGTACTGAAGCTTTCTTT. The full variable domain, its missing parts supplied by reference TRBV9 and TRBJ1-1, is DSGVTQTPKHLITATGQRVTLRCSPRSGDLSVYWYQQSLDQGLQFLIQYYNGEERAKGNILERFSAQQFPDLHSELNLSSLELGDSALYFCASSVVTGRARSTEAFFGQGTRLTVV.

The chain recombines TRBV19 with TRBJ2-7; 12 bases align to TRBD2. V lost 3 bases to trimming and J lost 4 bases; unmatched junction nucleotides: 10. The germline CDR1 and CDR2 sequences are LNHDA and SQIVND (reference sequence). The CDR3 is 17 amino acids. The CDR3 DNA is TGTGCCAGTAGTATTAGAGGACTAGCGGGAAGCGGTTACGAGCAGTACTTC. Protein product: CASSIRGLAGSGYEQYF.

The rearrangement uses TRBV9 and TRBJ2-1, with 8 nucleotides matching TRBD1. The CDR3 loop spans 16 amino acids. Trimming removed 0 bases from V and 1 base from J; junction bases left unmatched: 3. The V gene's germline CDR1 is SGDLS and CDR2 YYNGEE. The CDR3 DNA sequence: TGTGCCAGCAGCGTAGGGACAGGGTCATCCTACAATGAGCAGTTCTTC. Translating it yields CASSVGTGSSYNEQFF.

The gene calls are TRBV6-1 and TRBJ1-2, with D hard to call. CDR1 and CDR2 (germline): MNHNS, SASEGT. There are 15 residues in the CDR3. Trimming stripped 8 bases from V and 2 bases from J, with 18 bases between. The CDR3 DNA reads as TGTGCCAGCGTCAGCAGGCCGATCTCGAACTATGGCTACACCTTC. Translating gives CASVSRPISNYGYTF.

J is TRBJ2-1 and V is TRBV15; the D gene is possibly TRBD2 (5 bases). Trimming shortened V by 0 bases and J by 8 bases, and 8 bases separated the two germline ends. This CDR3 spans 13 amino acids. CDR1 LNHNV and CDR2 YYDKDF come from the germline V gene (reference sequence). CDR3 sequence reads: CATSRDPGDEQFF. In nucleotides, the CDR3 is TGTGCCACCAGCAGAGATCCCGGGGATGAGCAGTTCTTC.

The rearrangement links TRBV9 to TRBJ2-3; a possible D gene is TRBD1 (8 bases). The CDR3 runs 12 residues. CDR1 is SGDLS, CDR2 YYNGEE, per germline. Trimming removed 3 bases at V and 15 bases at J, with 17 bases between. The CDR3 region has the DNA TGTGCCAGCAGCGCCTCGGGGGGACAGGCCTATTTT. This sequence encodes CASSASGGQAYF. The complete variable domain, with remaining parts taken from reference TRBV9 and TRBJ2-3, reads DSGVTQTPKHLITATGQRVTLRCSPRSGDLSVYWYQQSLDQGLQFLIQYYNGEERAKGNILERFSAQQFPDLHSELNLSSLELGDSALYFCASSASGGQAYFGPGTRLTVL.

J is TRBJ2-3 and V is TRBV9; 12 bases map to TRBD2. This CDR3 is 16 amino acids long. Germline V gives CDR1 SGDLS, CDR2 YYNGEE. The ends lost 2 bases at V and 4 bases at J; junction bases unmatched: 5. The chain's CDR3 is CASSVLAGGPSDTQYF. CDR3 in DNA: TGTGCCAGCAGCGTCCTAGCGGGGGGGCCTTCAGATACGCAGTATTTT.

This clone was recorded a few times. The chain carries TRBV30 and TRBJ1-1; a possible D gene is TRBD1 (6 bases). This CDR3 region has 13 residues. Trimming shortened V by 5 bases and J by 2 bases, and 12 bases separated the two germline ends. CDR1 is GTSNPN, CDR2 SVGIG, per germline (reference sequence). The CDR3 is CAWVGQLNTEAFF. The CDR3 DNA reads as TGTGCCTGGGTTGGACAGCTTAACACTGAAGCTTTCTTT.

This chain's CDR3 is CASSAPGQGTKRNTGELFF. The CDR3 coding sequence is TGTGCCAGCAGCGCTCCGGGACAGGGGACGAAAAGGAACACCGGGGAGCTGTTTTTT. The chain is built from TRBV28 and TRBJ2-2; 10 nucleotides agree with TRBD1. The trim removed 6 bases at V and 1 base at J, leaving 14 bases unmatched. The CDR3 totals 19 residues. The V gene's germline CDR1 is MDHEN and CDR2 SYDVKM.

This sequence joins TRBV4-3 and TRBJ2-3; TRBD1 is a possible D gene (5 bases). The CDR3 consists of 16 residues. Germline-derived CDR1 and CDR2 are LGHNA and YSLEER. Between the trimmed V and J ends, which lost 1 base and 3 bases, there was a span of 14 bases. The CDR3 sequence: CASSQVLQGATDTQYF. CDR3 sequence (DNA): TGCGCCAGCAGCCAAGTTCTGCAGGGTGCAACAGATACGCAGTATTTT.

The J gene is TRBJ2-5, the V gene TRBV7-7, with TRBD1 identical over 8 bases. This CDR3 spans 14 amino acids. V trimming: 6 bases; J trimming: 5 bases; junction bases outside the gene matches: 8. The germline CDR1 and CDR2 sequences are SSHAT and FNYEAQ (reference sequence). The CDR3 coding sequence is TGTGCCAGCAGTCAAGACAGGGGTAGCGAGACCCAGTACTTC. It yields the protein CASSQDRGSETQYF.

The CDR3 nucleotides read TGTGCCAGCAGCCTCCCGGGATACGAGCAGTACTTC. It codes for CASSLPGYEQYF. J is TRBJ2-7 and V is TRBV7-8, with D possibly matching TRBD2 (5 bases). Germline assignment: CDR1 SGHVS and CDR2 FQNEAQ. The CDR3 spans 12 residues. Trimming took 5 bases from V and 4 from J, leaving 9 bases between them.

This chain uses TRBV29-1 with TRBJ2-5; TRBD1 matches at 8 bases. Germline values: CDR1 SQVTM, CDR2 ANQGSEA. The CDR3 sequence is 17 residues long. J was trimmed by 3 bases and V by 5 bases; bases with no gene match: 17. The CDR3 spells CSVSQGAFTTIKETQYF. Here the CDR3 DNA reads TGCAGCGTTAGCCAGGGGGCCTTTACTACAATAAAAGAGACCCAGTACTTC.

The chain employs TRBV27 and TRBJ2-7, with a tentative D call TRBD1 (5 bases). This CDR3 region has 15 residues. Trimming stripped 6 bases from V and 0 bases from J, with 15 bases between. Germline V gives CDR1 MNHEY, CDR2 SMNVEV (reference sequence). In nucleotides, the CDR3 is TGTGCCAGCAGACCTTTGACAGATTTCTCCTACGAGCAGTACTTC. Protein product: CASRPLTDFSYEQYF.

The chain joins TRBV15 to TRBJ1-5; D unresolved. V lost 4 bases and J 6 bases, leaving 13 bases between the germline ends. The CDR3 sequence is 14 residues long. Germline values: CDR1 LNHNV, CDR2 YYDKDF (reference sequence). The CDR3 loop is CATSTLSGGQPQHF. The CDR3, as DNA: TGTGCCACCAGCACCCTGAGTGGTGGTCAGCCCCAGCATTTT.

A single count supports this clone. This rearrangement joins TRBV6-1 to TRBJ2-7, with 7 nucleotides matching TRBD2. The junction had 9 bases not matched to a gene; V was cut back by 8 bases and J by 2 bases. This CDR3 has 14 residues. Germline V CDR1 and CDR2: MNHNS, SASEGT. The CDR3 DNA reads TGTGCCAGCGCTAGCGGAACTTTGGCCTACGAGCAGTACTTC. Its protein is CASASGTLAYEQYF.

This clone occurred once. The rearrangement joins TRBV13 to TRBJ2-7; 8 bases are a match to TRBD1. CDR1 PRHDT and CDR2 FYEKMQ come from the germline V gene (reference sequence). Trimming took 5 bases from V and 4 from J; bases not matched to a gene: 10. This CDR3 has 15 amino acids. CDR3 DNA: TGTGCCAGCAGCGGACAGGGAGTGGGGTTTTACGAGCAGTACTTC. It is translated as CASSGQGVGFYEQYF.

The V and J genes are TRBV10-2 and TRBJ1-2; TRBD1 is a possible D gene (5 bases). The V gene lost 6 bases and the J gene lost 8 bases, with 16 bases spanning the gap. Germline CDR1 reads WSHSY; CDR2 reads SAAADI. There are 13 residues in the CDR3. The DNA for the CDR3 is TGCGCCAGCAGCTCTGACAGTGAAGGCGGCTACACCTTC. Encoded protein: CASSSDSEGGYTF.

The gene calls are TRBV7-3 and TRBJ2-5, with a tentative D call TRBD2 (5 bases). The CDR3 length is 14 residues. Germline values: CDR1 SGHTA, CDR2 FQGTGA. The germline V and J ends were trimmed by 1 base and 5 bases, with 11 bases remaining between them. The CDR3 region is CASSLSRGAETQYF. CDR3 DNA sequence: TGTGCCAGCAGCTTAAGCCGGGGTGCGGAGACCCAGTACTTC.

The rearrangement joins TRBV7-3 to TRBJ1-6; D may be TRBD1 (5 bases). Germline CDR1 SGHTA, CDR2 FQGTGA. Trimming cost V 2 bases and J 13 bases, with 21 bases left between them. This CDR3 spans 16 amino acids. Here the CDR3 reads CASSLARGDGGRPLHF. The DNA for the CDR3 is TGTGCCAGCAGCTTAGCTCGGGGGGACGGGGGTAGGCCCCTCCACTTT.

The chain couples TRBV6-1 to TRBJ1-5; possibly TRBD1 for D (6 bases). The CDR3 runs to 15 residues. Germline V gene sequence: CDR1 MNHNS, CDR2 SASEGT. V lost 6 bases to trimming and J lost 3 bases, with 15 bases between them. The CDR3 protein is CASSARRDNNQPQHF. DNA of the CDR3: TGTGCCAGCAGCGCTCGACGGGACAACAATCAGCCCCAGCATTTT.